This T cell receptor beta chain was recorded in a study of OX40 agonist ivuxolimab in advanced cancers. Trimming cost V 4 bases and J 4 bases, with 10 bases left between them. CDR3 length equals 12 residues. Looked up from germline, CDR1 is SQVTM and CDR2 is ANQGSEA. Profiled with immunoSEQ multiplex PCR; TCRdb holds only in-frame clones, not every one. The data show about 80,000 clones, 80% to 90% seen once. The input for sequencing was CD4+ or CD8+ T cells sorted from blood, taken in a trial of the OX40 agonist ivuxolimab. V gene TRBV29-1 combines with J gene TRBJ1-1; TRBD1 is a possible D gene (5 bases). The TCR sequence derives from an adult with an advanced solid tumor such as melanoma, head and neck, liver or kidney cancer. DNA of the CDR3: TGCAGCGTTGGATCAGGGTCCACTGAAGCTTTCTTT. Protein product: CSVGSGSTEAFF.